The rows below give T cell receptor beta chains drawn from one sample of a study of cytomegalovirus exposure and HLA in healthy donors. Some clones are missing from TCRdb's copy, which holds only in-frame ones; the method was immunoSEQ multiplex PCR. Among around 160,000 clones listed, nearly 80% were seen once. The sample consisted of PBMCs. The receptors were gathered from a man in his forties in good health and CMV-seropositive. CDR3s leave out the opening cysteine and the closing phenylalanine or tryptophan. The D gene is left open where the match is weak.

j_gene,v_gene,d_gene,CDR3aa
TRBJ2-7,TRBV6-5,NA,ASSYLQGSPYEQY
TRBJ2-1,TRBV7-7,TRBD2,ASSLGGLVGYNEQF
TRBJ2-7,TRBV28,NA,ASNVEGRREQY
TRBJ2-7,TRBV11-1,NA,ASSLLESGEQY
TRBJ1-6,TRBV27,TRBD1,ASRDLYRGSYNSPLH
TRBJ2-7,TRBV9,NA,ASSVGREQY
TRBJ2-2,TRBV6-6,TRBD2,ASRGSGRNTGELF
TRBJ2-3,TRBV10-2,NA,ASLRTSGGDTQY
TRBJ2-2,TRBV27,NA,ASSHGHGGTGELF
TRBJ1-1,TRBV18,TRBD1,ASSPRQGANTEAF
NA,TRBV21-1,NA,ASSKGTASYEQY
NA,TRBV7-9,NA,ASSLTPGVYEQY
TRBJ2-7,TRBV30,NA,AWQELQVSYEQY
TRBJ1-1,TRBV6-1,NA,ASSEDIRQAQ
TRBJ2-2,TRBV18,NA,ASSPLSNTGELF
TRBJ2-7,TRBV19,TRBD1,ASSMDLDRGSYEQY
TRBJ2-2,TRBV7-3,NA,ASSLGGGRVTGELF
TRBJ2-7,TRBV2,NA,ASSAGRRGEQY
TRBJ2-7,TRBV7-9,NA,ASSPRTASYEQY
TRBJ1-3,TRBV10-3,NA,AISELGPRGGGSGNTIY
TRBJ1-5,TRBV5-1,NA,ASSEEGAIHQPQH
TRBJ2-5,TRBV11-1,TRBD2,ASSRTGTSGQETQY
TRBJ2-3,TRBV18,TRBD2,ASSPPGGFTDTQY